Following are 25 T cell receptor beta chains from one sample sequenced in a study of tumor-infiltrating lymphocytes in localized non-small cell lung cancer. This table comes from immunoSEQ multiplex PCR, and its TCRdb copy is limited to in-frame clones, with some not included. The table shows more than 8,500 clones, with around 81% occurring only once. Sequencing was carried out using uninvolved lung tissue not adjacent to the tumor. The receptors were sampled from a human donor with non-small cell lung cancer.

This sequence joins TRBV7-2 and TRBJ2-7, with D hard to call. Germline V gene sequence: CDR1 SGHTA, CDR2 FQGNSA. The CDR3 loop spans 13 amino acids. V gave up 3 bases and J gave up 3 bases, with 9 bases separating them. As DNA, the CDR3 is TGTGCCAGCAGCTTGACACTGAACTACGAGCAGTACTTC. It encodes CASSLTLNYEQYF. Based on the CDR3 plus reference TRBV7-2 and TRBJ2-7, the full variable domain is GAGVSQSPSNKVTEKGKDVELRCDPISGHTALYWYRQSLGQGLEFLIYFQGNSAPDKSGLPSDRFSAERTGGSVSTLTIQRTQQEDSAVYLCASSLTLNYEQYFGPGTRLTVT.

The chain joins TRBV19 to TRBJ1-1, with 9 positions matching TRBD1. The J segment lost 0 bases and the V segment lost 7 bases, leaving 6 bases of the junction unmatched. Germline assignment: CDR1 LNHDA and CDR2 SQIVND (reference sequence). This CDR3 region has 15 residues. This chain's CDR3 is CASKKQGAMNTEAFF. CDR3 nucleotide sequence: TGTGCCAGTAAAAAACAGGGGGCCATGAACACTGAAGCTTTCTTT.

By frequency in the sample, this clone is large. V and J are TRBV28 and TRBJ2-2; the D gene is possibly TRBD1 (6 bases). The germline V gene encodes CDR1 MDHEN and CDR2 SYDVKM. The CDR3 covers 17 residues. V lost 5 bases to trimming and J lost 11 bases, with 27 bases between them. The CDR3 nucleotides are TGTGCCAGCAGTCCCTCAGTCCTGGACAGTACTCCGGGTGAGCTGTTTTTT. This codes for CASSPSVLDSTPGELFF.

The chain has TRBV28 and TRBJ1-1; D uncertain. CDR3 length: 14 amino acids. Trimming took 7 bases from V and 0 from J, leaving 12 bases between them. Germline assignment: CDR1 MDHEN and CDR2 SYDVKM. The CDR3 loop reads CASNFGNMNTEAFF. In DNA form, the CDR3 reads TGTGCCAGCAATTTTGGCAACATGAACACTGAAGCTTTCTTT.

The CDR3 DNA sequence: TGTGCCAGCAGCGAAAGACAGGGGATCCCCTACGAGCAGTACTTC. Amino acids: CASSERQGIPYEQYF. V gene TRBV6-5 combines with J gene TRBJ2-7; TRBD1 agrees at 8 bases. The CDR3 is 15 residues long. V dropped 6 bases and J dropped 2; count of bases not matched to a gene: 9. Germline CDR1 reads MNHEY; CDR2 reads SVGAGI.

This chain joins TRBV7-2 and TRBJ2-7; 7 nucleotides line up with TRBD2. Trimming removed 1 base from V and 7 bases from J; junction bases left unmatched: 16. The CDR3 loop spans 17 amino acids. Germline lookup yields CDR1 SGHTA and CDR2 FQGNSA. The CDR3 here is CASSLVGGDIATGEQYF. CDR3 sequence (DNA): TGTGCCAGCAGCTTAGTTGGGGGGGATATCGCTACGGGGGAGCAGTACTTC.

CDR3: CASRTPRGLGGELFF. Written as DNA, the CDR3 is TGTGCCAGCAGAACTCCTAGGGGACTAGGCGGGGAGCTGTTTTTT. The chain carries TRBV28 and TRBJ2-2, with TRBD2 matching 8 bases. The V and J ends lost 6 bases and 7 bases, in that order; junction bases with no gene match: 10. Germline CDR1 and CDR2: MDHEN and SYDVKM. This CDR3 has 15 residues.

The chain couples TRBV19 to TRBJ1-2; no definite D call. V was clipped by 10 bases and J by 1 base, with 16 bases between them. The CDR3 has 14 amino acids. Germline V gives CDR1 LNHDA, CDR2 SQIVND (reference sequence). CDR3 loop: CATTSPGLNYGYTF. The CDR3 coding sequence is TGTGCCACTACATCCCCGGGCCTTAACTATGGCTACACCTTC.

The chain uses TRBV10-2 and TRBJ1-4, with D maybe TRBD1 (6 bases). V lost 8 bases, J lost 5 bases, and 12 bases lay in between. The CDR3 length is 13 residues. Germline lookup yields CDR1 WSHSY and CDR2 SAAADI. The CDR3 coding sequence is TGCGCCAGCGCTAGGGGGGCGAATGAAAAACTGTTTTTT. It yields the protein CASARGANEKLFF.

V is TRBV18 and J is TRBJ1-1, with 9 bases matching TRBD1. V was pared by 2 bases and J by 2 bases, with 6 bases of the junction left unmatched. CDR3 size: 16 residues. The V gene's germline CDR1 is KGHSH and CDR2 LQKENI. CDR3 loop: CASSPGQGLQNTEAFF. For the CDR3, the DNA is TGTGCCAGCTCACCAGGACAGGGGCTTCAAAACACTGAAGCTTTCTTT.

The CDR3 spells CASSPLVGETQYF. The CDR3 nucleotides are TGTGCCAGCTCACCACTGGTCGGGGAGACCCAGTACTTC. The chain links TRBV18 to TRBJ2-5; D uncertain. The CDR3 consists of 13 residues. Per germline, CDR1 KGHSH and CDR2 LQKENI. Trimming left V 1 base short and J 5 bases short, with 8 bases between.

The chain combines TRBV5-5 with TRBJ2-7, with 8 bases fitting TRBD2. V shed 2 bases, J shed 2 bases, and the junction held 3 bases outside the gene matches. This CDR3 is built from 14 residues. Germline CDR1 SGHKS, CDR2 YYEKEE (reference sequence). CDR3 bases: TGTGCCAGCAGCTTACTAGCGGAAACCTACGAGCAGTACTTC. Encoded protein: CASSLLAETYEQYF.

J is TRBJ2-7 and V is TRBV28; D may be TRBD2 (5 bases). Germline assignment: CDR1 MDHEN and CDR2 SYDVKM. With 8 bases removed from V and 6 bases from J, the gap between germline ends came to 11 bases. This CDR3 spans 11 amino acids. The CDR3: CASFSAGEQYF. In DNA, the CDR3 is TGTGCCAGCTTTAGCGCAGGCGAGCAGTACTTC.

This chain joins TRBV9 and TRBJ2-2; 11 positions match TRBD2. Germline V gene data show CDR1 as SGDLS and CDR2 as YYNGEE. Unmatched junction bases numbered 3, after V lost 0 bases and J lost 5 bases. The CDR3 is made up of 16 amino acids. As DNA, the CDR3 is TGTGCCAGCAGCGTAGTAACTAGCGGGGGTACCGGGGAGCTGTTTTTT. Encoded protein: CASSVVTSGGTGELFF.

The V and J genes are TRBV2 and TRBJ2-1; 7 bases fit TRBD1. The V and J ends lost 6 bases and 4 bases, in that order; junction bases with no gene match: 3. The CDR3 runs 13 residues. Germline CDR1 and CDR2: SNHLY and FYNNEI. The CDR3 protein is CASREDRYNEQFF. The CDR3 region has the DNA TGTGCCAGCAGGGAGGACAGGTACAATGAGCAGTTCTTC.

The chain has TRBV7-9 and TRBJ2-5; 9 nucleotides align to TRBD1. Germline CDR1 reads SEHNR; CDR2 reads FQNEAQ (reference sequence). J lost 5 bases, V lost 5 bases, and 6 bases had no gene match. The CDR3 runs to 14 residues. The CDR3 region has the DNA TGTGCCAGCAGCCCCACAGGGGGCGAGGAGACCCAGTACTTC. Protein: CASSPTGGEETQYF.

The genes are TRBV4-3 and TRBJ1-1, with no clear D. Trimming left V 1 base short and J 2 bases short, with 17 bases between. The CDR3 spans 17 residues. CDR1 is LGHNA and CDR2 is YSLEER in the germline V gene. As DNA, the CDR3 is TGCGCCAGCAGCCAAGGTTACTCCTCGGGAGGCAACACTGAAGCTTTCTTT. Encoded protein: CASSQGYSSGGNTEAFF.

The chain combines TRBV7-3 with TRBJ2-1, with a tentative D call TRBD1 (5 bases). The CDR3 spans 15 residues. The germline V gene encodes CDR1 SGHTA and CDR2 FQGTGA. Deletions cut 4 bases from V and 5 bases from J, with 15 bases between. CDR3 in amino acids: CASSSYGQGNNEQFF. As DNA, the CDR3 is TGTGCCAGCAGCTCATATGGCCAGGGTAACAATGAGCAGTTCTTC.

This clone was counted a single time. V gene TRBV4-1 combines with J gene TRBJ2-3; 13 nucleotides match TRBD2. The V and J ends lost 4 bases and 4 bases, in that order; junction bases with no gene match: 5. The germline V gene has CDR1 MGHRA and CDR2 YSYEKL. CDR3 length: 16 amino acids. Written as DNA, the CDR3 is TGCGCCAGCAGCCCAAGGACTAGCGGGAGATCAGATACGCAGTATTTT. It codes for CASSPRTSGRSDTQYF.

The chain combines TRBV30 with TRBJ2-7; D may be TRBD2 (5 bases). The CDR3 has 13 amino acids. Germline assignment: CDR1 GTSNPN and CDR2 SVGIG (reference sequence). CDR3 region: CARSRENTYEQYF. The DNA of the CDR3 is TGTGCTCGAAGTAGGGAGAACACCTACGAGCAGTACTTC.

Here the CDR3 DNA reads TGTGCCAGCAGCTCCTCGGGAGCCACCCGCTACAATGAGCAGTTCTTC. Amino acids: CASSSSGATRYNEQFF. V usage is TRBV7-3 and J usage is TRBJ2-1; D is possibly TRBD2 (6 bases). With 4 bases removed from V and 3 bases from J, the gap between germline ends came to 16 bases. This CDR3 has 16 residues. Germline CDR1 SGHTA, CDR2 FQGTGA.

This chain joins TRBV5-1 and TRBJ2-1; a weak D match, TRBD1 (5 bases). The CDR3 spans 15 residues. Trimming removed 2 bases from V and 0 bases from J, with 9 bases in between. The germline gives CDR1 SGHRS, CDR2 YFSETQ. The CDR3 protein is CASSLGVSSYNEQFF. CDR3 sequence (DNA): TGCGCCAGCAGCTTAGGGGTCAGCTCCTACAATGAGCAGTTCTTC.

The J gene is TRBJ2-6, the V gene TRBV30; 11 bases are shared with TRBD2. CDR1 and CDR2 (germline): GTSNPN, SVGIG (reference sequence). V was pared by 8 bases and J by 0 bases, with 6 bases of the junction left unmatched. The CDR3 contains 16 residues. As DNA, the CDR3 is TGTGCCCGCCGACTAGCGGGGAACTCTGGGGCCAACGTCCTGACTTTC. Residues: CARRLAGNSGANVLTF.

This clone was seen a single time. The V call is TRBV7-3, the J call TRBJ1-1; a weak D match, TRBD1 (6 bases). Germline CDR1 is SGHTA and CDR2 is FQGTGA. Trimming stripped 5 bases from V and 1 base from J, with 8 bases between. The CDR3 contains 13 residues. Here the CDR3 DNA reads TGTGCCAGCAGCCTGGACAGGAACACTGAAGCTTTCTTT. Residues: CASSLDRNTEAFF. Full variable domain (missing parts from reference TRBV7-3 and TRBJ1-1): GAGVSQTPSNKVTEKGKYVELRCDPISGHTALYWYRQSLGQGPEFLIYFQGTGAADDSGLPNDRFFAVRPEGSVSTLKIQRTERGDSAVYLCASSLDRNTEAFFGQGTRLTVV.

The V gene is TRBV4-2, the J gene TRBJ2-2; the D is unclear. Looked up from germline, CDR1 is LGHNA and CDR2 is YNFKEQ. V was clipped by 4 bases and J by 2 bases, with 17 bases between them. The CDR3 contains 17 residues. The CDR3 bases are TGTGCCAGCAGCCCCTTCCGGCTAGAGACTAACACCGGGGAGCTGTTTTTT. Protein product: CASSPFRLETNTGELFF.